This T cell receptor beta chain appears in the sequencing data of a study of T cells expressing NK-cell markers. Turning to the study itself: HCMV seropositivity marked seven of the eight sequenced donors; one was seronegative.

The TCR beta cDNA came from 5'RACE template switching with UMIs. TCRdb reprocessed the 5' RACE reads and stores each CDR3 protein as one record, lacking DNA. The sample has about 400,000 distinct CDR3 sequences. This CDR3 comprises 16 residues. The germline CDR1 and CDR2 sequences are LGHDT and YNNKEL (reference sequence). The source material was blood T cells: a sorted CD56 or NKG2C T cell subset, CD4+ or CD8+ T cells, or bulk PBMC T cells (not recorded which). This clonotype was obtained from a woman aged 45-60 years in good health. V and J are TRBV3-1 and TRBJ2-5; TCRdb indicates TRBD2, and absent DNA this call remains unverified. The CDR3 sequence is CASSRAGGPVQETQYF.